Reported below is one TCR beta chain. This CDR3 comprises 13 residues. Deletions cut 7 bases from V and 6 bases from J, with 13 bases between. Germline V gene sequence: CDR1 SGHNT, CDR2 YYREEE (reference sequence). The study drew its donors from healthy HIV-negative adults without recent acute infections or vaccinations. This record comes from a study of shared clonotypes between healthy human individuals. This table comes from immunoSEQ multiplex PCR, and its TCRdb copy is limited to in-frame clones, with some not included. This table has millions of clones, roughly 96% appearing once. The rearrangement joins TRBV5-4 to TRBJ1-4; no definite D call. The source material was naive CD4+ T cells sorted from blood. Subset in this sample: CD45RA+ positively selected. The TCR sequence derives from a young man in good health. The CDR3 protein is CASRTWNDEKLFF. The CDR3 DNA sequence: TGTGCCAGCCGGACGTGGAACGATGAAAAACTGTTTTTT.